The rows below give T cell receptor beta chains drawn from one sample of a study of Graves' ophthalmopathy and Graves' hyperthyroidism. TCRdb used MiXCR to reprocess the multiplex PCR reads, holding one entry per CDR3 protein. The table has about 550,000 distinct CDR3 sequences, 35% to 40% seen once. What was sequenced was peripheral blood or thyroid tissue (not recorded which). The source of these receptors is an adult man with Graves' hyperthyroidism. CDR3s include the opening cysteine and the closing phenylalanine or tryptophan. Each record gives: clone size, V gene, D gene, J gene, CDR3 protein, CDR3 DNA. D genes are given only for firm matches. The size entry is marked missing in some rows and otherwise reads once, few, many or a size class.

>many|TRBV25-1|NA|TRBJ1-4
CASSEGVTNEKLFF
TGTGCCAGCAGTGAGGGGGTTACTAATGAAAAACTGTTTTTT
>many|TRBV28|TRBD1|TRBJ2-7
CASRGQSGEQYF
TGTGCCAGCAGGGGACAGTCCGGGGAGCAGTACTTC
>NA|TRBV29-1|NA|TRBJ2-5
CSVLGGNQETQYF
TGCAGCGTTCTCGGCGGGAACCAAGAGACCCAGTACTTC
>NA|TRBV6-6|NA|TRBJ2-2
CASSFGTFTGELFF
TGTGCCAGCAGTTTTGGCACTTTCACCGGGGAGCTGTTTTTT
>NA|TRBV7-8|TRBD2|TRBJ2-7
CASSPRPGLQGYEQYF
TGTGCCAGCAGCCCAAGACCGGGACTACAAGGCTACGAGCAGTACTTC
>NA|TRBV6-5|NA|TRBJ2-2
CASSEGWAGAANTGELFF
TGTGCCAGCAGTGAAGGTTGGGCAGGAGCCGCGAACACCGGGGAGCTGTTTTTT
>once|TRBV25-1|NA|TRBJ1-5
CASSPPTGISNQPQHF
TGTGCCAGCTCACCACCAACCGGGATTAGCAATCAGCCCCAGCATTTT
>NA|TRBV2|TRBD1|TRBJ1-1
CASSERGQATEAFF
TGTGCCAGCAGTGAAAGGGGGCAAGCCACTGAAGCTTTCTTT
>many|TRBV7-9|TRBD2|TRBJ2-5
CASSSSPGTRGETQYF
TGTGCCAGCAGCTCTTCCCCGGGGACTAGGGGAGAGACCCAGTACTTC
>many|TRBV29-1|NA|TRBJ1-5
CSVSRDSNQPQHF
TGCAGCGTGAGCAGGGATAGCAATCAGCCCCAGCATTTT
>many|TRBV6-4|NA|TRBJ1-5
CASTLGHDYSNQPQHF
TGTGCCAGCACGTTGGGGCACGATTATAGCAATCAGCCCCAGCATTTT
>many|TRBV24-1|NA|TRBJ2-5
CATSAEYPQETQYF
TGTGCCACCAGTGCCGAGTACCCCCAAGAGACCCAGTACTTC
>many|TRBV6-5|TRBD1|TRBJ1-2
CASSYSPQTGTGYGYTF
TGTGCCAGCAGTTACTCACCCCAAACCGGGACAGGGTATGGCTACACCTTC
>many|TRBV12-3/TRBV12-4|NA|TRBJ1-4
CASSLRDANEKLFF
TGTGCCAGCAGCCTCCGGGATGCTAATGAAAAACTGTTTTTT
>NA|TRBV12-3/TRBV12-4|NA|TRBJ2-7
CASSFWPGGSYEQYF
TGTGCCAGCAGTTTCTGGCCAGGAGGCTCCTACGAGCAGTACTTC
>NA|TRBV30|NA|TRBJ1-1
CAWTDSGSEAFF
TGTGCCTGGACTGACTCAGGGTCTGAAGCTTTCTTT
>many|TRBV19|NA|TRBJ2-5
CASSALGSKQETQYF
TGTGCCAGTAGTGCACTAGGATCAAAGCAAGAGACCCAGTACTTC
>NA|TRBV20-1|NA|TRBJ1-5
CSARDTDSNQPQHF
TGCAGTGCTAGAGACACCGATAGCAATCAGCCCCAGCATTTT
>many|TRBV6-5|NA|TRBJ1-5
CASSYNVQGGSSWGQPQHF
TGTGCCAGCAGTTATAATGTCCAGGGAGGAAGTTCATGGGGTCAGCCCCAGCATTTT
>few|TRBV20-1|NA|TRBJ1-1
CSARDGAEINTEAFF
TGCAGTGCTAGAGATGGAGCAGAGATAAACACTGAAGCTTTCTTT
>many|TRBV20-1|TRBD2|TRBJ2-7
CSARSTGTSGSRVYEQYF
TGCAGTGCTAGAAGCACCGGGACTAGCGGGAGTAGGGTCTACGAGCAGTACTTC
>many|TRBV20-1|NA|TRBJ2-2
CSARDQGRDTGELFF
TGCAGTGCTAGAGATCAGGGGCGGGACACCGGGGAGCTGTTTTTT
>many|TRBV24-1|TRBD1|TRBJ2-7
CATSGLGDSYEQYF
TGTGCCACCAGTGGTTTGGGGGACAGCTACGAGCAGTACTTC
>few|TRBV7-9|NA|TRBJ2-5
CASSSEASGETQYF
TGTGCCAGCAGCTCAGAGGCGTCAGGGGAGACCCAGTACTTC
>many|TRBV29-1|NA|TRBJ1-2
CSVTQLHSYTF
TGCAGCGTCACGCAATTACACAGCTACACCTTC
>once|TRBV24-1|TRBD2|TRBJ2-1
CAPNTPSGRSGNEQFF
TGTGCCCCCAACACCCCGAGCGGGAGGTCTGGCAATGAGCAGTTCTTC
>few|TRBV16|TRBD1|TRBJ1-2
CASSQTTPGQNYGYTF
TGTGCCAGCAGCCAGACGACCCCGGGACAGAACTATGGCTACACCTTC
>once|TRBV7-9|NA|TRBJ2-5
CASILGPGTQYF
TGTGCCAGCATTCTGGGGCCAGGGACCCAGTACTTC
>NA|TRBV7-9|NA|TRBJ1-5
CASSRGGGISNQPQHF
TGTGCCAGCAGCAGAGGGGGAGGGATAAGCAATCAGCCCCAGCATTTT
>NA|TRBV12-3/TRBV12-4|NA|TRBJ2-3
CASSTDGTDTQYF
TGTGCCAGCAGTACGGACGGCACAGATACGCAGTATTTT
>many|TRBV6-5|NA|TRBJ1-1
CASSYSRVNTEAFF
TGTGCCAGCAGTTACTCCCGCGTGAACACTGAAGCTTTCTTT
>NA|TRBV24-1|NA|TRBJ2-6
CATSVGGRSGANVLTF
TGTGCCACCAGTGTGGGGGGGCGCTCTGGGGCCAACGTCCTGACTTTC
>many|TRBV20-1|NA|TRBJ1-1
CSASLQGLQAFF
TGCAGTGCTAGTTTACAGGGTTTGCAAGCTTTCTTT
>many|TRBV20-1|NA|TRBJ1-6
CSARDIGGNSPLHF
TGCAGTGCTAGAGACATAGGGGGGAATTCACCCCTCCACTTT
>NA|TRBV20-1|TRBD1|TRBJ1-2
CSASTGTGAGNTF
TGCAGTGCTAGCACCGGGACAGGGGCTGGAAACACCTTC
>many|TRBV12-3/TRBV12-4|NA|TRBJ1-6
CASSLGWGVRSSPLHF
TGTGCCAGCAGTTTAGGATGGGGAGTCCGCAGTTCACCCCTCCACTTT
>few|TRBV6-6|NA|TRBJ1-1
CASGQQVNTEAFF
TGTGCCAGCGGACAACAAGTGAACACTGAAGCTTTCTTT
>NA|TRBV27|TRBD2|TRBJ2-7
CASSLDGTIPYEQYF
TGTGCCAGCAGTTTAGACGGGACTATCCCCTACGAGCAGTACTTC
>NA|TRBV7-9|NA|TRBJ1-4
CASSLEGAGSPNEKLFF
TGTGCCAGCAGCTTAGAAGGGGCTGGGTCCCCTAATGAAAAACTGTTTTTT
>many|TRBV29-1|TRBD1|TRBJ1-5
CSVGQGAGQPQHF
TGCAGCGTTGGACAGGGGGCCGGTCAGCCCCAGCATTTT
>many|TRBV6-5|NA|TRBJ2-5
CASSHRWGRETQYF
TGTGCCAGCAGTCACCGCTGGGGCAGGGAGACCCAGTACTTC
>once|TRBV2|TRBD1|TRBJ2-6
CASSNPGTGDTEAF
TGTGCCAGCAGTAACCCCGGGACAGGGGACACTGAAGCTTTC
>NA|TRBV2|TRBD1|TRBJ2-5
CASREGQGAAETQYF
TGTGCCAGCAGGGAAGGACAGGGGGCCGCAGAGACCCAGTACTTC
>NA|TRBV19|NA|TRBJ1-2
CASSIGGSRNYGYTF
TGTGCCAGTAGTATAGGCGGTTCGAGAAACTATGGCTACACCTTC
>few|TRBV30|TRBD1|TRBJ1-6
CAWTRDRGGSPLHF
TGTGCCTGGACCAGGGACAGGGGAGGATCACCCCTCCACTTT
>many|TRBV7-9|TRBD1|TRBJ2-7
CASSQPPGQGAYEQYF
TGTGCCAGCAGCCAACCTCCGGGACAGGGGGCGTACGAGCAGTACTTC